A selection of T cell receptor beta chains follows, all from one sample in a study of blood T cells in healthy people across ages. TCRdb ran MiXCR on the 5' RACE reads and lists one entry per CDR3 protein. The table shows around 620,000 distinct CDR3 sequences, with roughly a quarter occurring only once. Sequenced material: blood. The origin of the receptors is a woman in her 70s in good health. Each CDR3 is given without its conserved first and last residue. D genes are given only for firm matches.

d_call v_call cdr3_aa
. TRBV6-2/TRBV6-3 ASSSFEEQY
. TRBV9 ASSPKGLGAF
TRBD1 TRBV5-1 ASSFYRGNEQF
. TRBV29-1 SVRGGSGANVLT
. TRBV15 ATSRDRDTDTQY
. TRBV5-1 ASSLGGNSNQPQH
. TRBV2 ASQTVKETQY
. TRBV6-5 ASSYGRGLNTEAF
. TRBV5-1 ASREVGNTEAF
. TRBV3-1 ASSQQEHQETQY
TRBD1 TRBV19 ASSTKPGQLNEKLF
. TRBV5-1 ASSLGPTSGNTNYGYT
TRBD1 TRBV4-1 ASSRGDRVYAEQF
. TRBV7-2 ASSLVTGKSGYT
TRBD1 TRBV27 ASSFHRGETQY
. TRBV5-1 ASSFERLDTEAF
TRBD2 TRBV20-1 SARDVASGGDYSEQF
. TRBV4-3 ASSQDRGIEAF
TRBD2 TRBV6-1 ASSERTSGGNEQF
TRBD2 TRBV7-9 ASSSRPSGGATYNEQF